These T cell receptor beta chains were read from a single sample in a study of shared clonotypes between healthy human individuals. TCRdb keeps only in-frame clones here, not all; method: immunoSEQ multiplex PCR. The table includes around 2.5 million clones, over 85% detected once. Sequencing input: naive CD4+ T cells from PBMCs. These receptors were obtained from a man aged 18 to 35 in good health. Some clones in this sample may be carry-over from other donors' samples. Each CDR3 is given with its conserved first and last residue. Each record gives: J gene, D gene, clone size, V gene, CDR3 protein, CDR3 DNA. The D gene is left open where the match is weak. For some rows the clone size is stated as once, few or many, or as a class when expanded; others skip it.

TRBJ1-2	.	few	TRBV28	CASTVVGNYGYTF	TGTGCCAGCACCGTAGTGGGAAACTATGGCTACACCTTC
TRBJ2-3	TRBD2	.	TRBV13	CASSLFRAGSTDTQYF	TGTGCCAGCAGCTTATTTCGAGCGGGGAGCACAGATACGCAGTATTTT
TRBJ2-2	.	.	TRBV29-1	CSVERLTGELFF	TGCAGCGTTGAGCGGCTTACCGGGGAGCTGTTTTTT
TRBJ2-7	.	.	TRBV5-4	CASSRGGAYEQYF	TGTGCCAGCAGCAGGGGTGGTGCCTACGAGCAGTACTTC
TRBJ1-2	.	.	TRBV6-5	CASSYSPQGPYGYTF	TGTGCCAGCAGTTACTCCCCCCAGGGTCCCTATGGCTACACCTTC
TRBJ2-7	TRBD1	.	TRBV5-4	CASSPGQGAGEQYF	TGTGCCAGCAGCCCTGGACAGGGTGCAGGGGAGCAGTACTTC
TRBJ1-1	.	.	TRBV18	CASSLKAGAKSENTEAFF	TGTGCCAGCTCACTAAAGGCAGGGGCGAAATCAGAGAACACTGAAGCTTTCTTT
TRBJ2-2	.	.	TRBV2	CASQRETGELFF	TGTGCCAGCCAGCGAGAAACCGGGGAGCTGTTTTTT
TRBJ2-1	.	.	TRBV11-2	CASSFQTSNFNEQFF	TGTGCCAGCAGCTTTCAGACTAGTAACTTCAATGAGCAGTTCTTC
TRBJ2-5	.	.	TRBV28	CASMGQIQETQYF	TGTGCCAGCATGGGCCAAATCCAAGAGACCCAGTACTTC
TRBJ1-2	.	.	TRBV11-2	CASSLEAGAYGYTF	TGTGCCAGCAGCTTAGAGGCAGGGGCCTATGGCTACACCTTC
TRBJ1-1	TRBD1	.	TRBV5-6	CASSSPGGGSGTEAFF	TGTGCCAGCAGCTCTCCAGGGGGGGGCTCGGGCACTGAAGCTTTCTTT
TRBJ2-7	.	once	TRBV15	CATSPTRQDEQYF	TGTGCCACCTCGCCTACGAGACAAGACGAGCAGTACTTC
TRBJ1-3	.	.	TRBV5-1	CASSLESSGNTIYF	TGCGCCAGCAGCTTGGAGAGTTCTGGAAACACCATATATTTT
TRBJ1-2	.	.	TRBV15	CATSSRGRGGTYGYTF	TGTGCCACCAGCTCTCGTGGTCGAGGGGGGACCTATGGCTACACCTTC
TRBJ2-2	.	.	TRBV27	CASIIQGYLVNQNTGELFF	TGTGCCAGCATCATACAGGGCTACCTCGTTAATCAAAACACCGGGGAGCTGTTTTTT
TRBJ2-3	.	.	TRBV29-1	CSVLTAAPDTQYF	TGCAGCGTTCTTACAGCGGCCCCAGATACGCAGTATTTT
TRBJ1-1	.	.	TRBV5-6	CASSLPGRTEAFF	TGTGCCAGCAGCTTACCAGGGCGGACTGAAGCTTTCTTT
TRBJ2-3	TRBD2	.	TRBV7-3	CASSFQLAGNTDTQYF	TGTGCCAGCAGCTTTCAACTAGCGGGGAACACAGATACGCAGTATTTT
TRBJ2-7	.	.	TRBV6-1	CASRAELGSIHEQYF	TGTGCCAGCAGAGCGGAATTGGGGAGTATCCACGAGCAGTACTTC
TRBJ2-1	.	.	TRBV7-6	CASSTTPGVSYNEQFF	TGTGCCAGCAGCACAACACCGGGAGTCTCCTACAATGAGCAGTTCTTC
TRBJ1-2	.	.	TRBV30	CAWSVRAVTNYGYTF	TGTGCCTGGAGTGTCAGGGCAGTAACTAACTATGGCTACACCTTC
TRBJ1-3	.	.	TRBV5-1	CASSPRAASGNTIYF	TGCGCCAGCAGCCCTAGGGCAGCCTCTGGAAACACCATATATTTT
TRBJ1-5	.	once	TRBV28	CASSLRGRIGAQHF	TGTGCCAGCAGTTTAAGAGGGAGAATAGGAGCCCAGCATTTT